This T cell receptor beta chain was sequenced in a study of T cell responses to AZD1222 COVID-19 vaccine. TCRdb's copy holds only in-frame clones and misses some; the assay was immunoSEQ multiplex PCR. Of about 120,000 clones listed, roughly nine tenths are singletons. V shed 2 bases, J shed 5 bases, and the junction held 7 bases outside the gene matches. CDR1 and CDR2 from the germline V gene are SGDLS and YYNGEE. The CDR3 has 15 amino acids. The rearrangement joins TRBV9 to TRBJ2-7; TRBD2 matches 10 bases. The sequencing here drew on peripheral blood, taken on day 0 of AZD1222 vaccination. The receptor was derived from an adult in good health. CDR3 protein: CASSVGAGGRHEQYF. In nucleotides, the CDR3 is TGTGCCAGCAGCGTTGGAGCGGGGGGGCGACACGAGCAGTACTTC.